This is a list of T cell receptor beta chains from one sample in a study of T cells in Graves' hyperthyroidism and ophthalmopathy. One entry per CDR3 protein, called by TCRdb with MiXCR from the multiplex PCR reads. The profile shows hundreds of thousands of distinct CDR3 sequences, about 15% of them singletons. The sample consisted of blood. The source of these receptors is a woman in her twenties or thirties with Graves' hyperthyroidism that later progressed to Graves' ophthalmopathy. CDR3s include the opening cysteine and the closing phenylalanine or tryptophan. The order of the fields is V gene, D gene, clone size, J gene, CDR3 DNA, CDR3 protein. The D gene is left open where the match is weak. The size field is filled for only some rows; it gives once, few, many or a size class.

TRBV29-1,-,many,TRBJ1-1,TGCAGCGTTGTAGTAGGCCAGGTGGGGACTGAAGCTTTCTTT,CSVVVGQVGTEAFF
TRBV5-1,-,many,TRBJ2-7,TGCGCCAGCAGAATTGCAGGGGGAGGAGAGCAGTACTTC,CASRIAGGGEQYF
TRBV6-5,-,-,TRBJ1-4,TGTGCCAGCAGTTACTCGCCAACTAATTATGAAAAACTGTTTTTT,CASSYSPTNYEKLFF
TRBV27,-,many,TRBJ2-3,TGTGCCAGCAGTTTATCGGACGAAAGCACAGATACGCAGTATTTT,CASSLSDESTDTQYF
TRBV20-1,-,-,TRBJ2-2,TGCAGCGCCAGCGGTACCGGGGAGCTGTTTTTT,CSASGTGELFF
TRBV20-1,TRBD2,-,TRBJ2-1,TGCAGTGCTAGAGATTCCGTCTTCAGCGGGAGGTTCTCCTACAATGAGCAGTTCTTC,CSARDSVFSGRFSYNEQFF
TRBV28,-,many,TRBJ2-1,TGTGCCAGCAGTCCGCCAATCCCCCCTTACAATGAGCAGTTCTTC,CASSPPIPPYNEQFF
TRBV7-2,-,many,TRBJ1-1,TGTGCCAGCAGCGCTCAGTCGAACACTGAAGCTTTCTTT,CASSAQSNTEAFF
TRBV20-1,-,many,TRBJ2-3,TGCAGTGCCCTGAAGGGCACAGATACGCAGTATTTT,CSALKGTDTQYF
TRBV29-1,TRBD1,many,TRBJ2-3,TGCAGCGTCGGACAGGGGGCAGGCGATACGCAGTATTTT,CSVGQGAGDTQYF
TRBV18,TRBD1,many,TRBJ1-2,TGTGCCAGCTCACCGGACAGGGCCTATGGCTACACCTTC,CASSPDRAYGYTF
TRBV3-1,-,few,TRBJ1-4,TGTGCCAGCAGCCAAGATACCCCCAGCTATGAAAAACTGTTTTTT,CASSQDTPSYEKLFF
TRBV2,-,many,TRBJ1-3,TGTGCCAGCCGCCGTGAAAACACCATATATTTT,CASRRENTIYF
TRBV11-2,-,many,TRBJ2-5,TGTGCCAGCAGCTTCTTCGATCGGGAGACCCAGTACTTC,CASSFFDRETQYF
TRBV20-1,TRBD2,many,TRBJ2-2,TGCAGTGCTAGAGTCTCCGGGAGGGTGAGCACCGGGGAGCTGTTTTTT,CSARVSGRVSTGELFF
TRBV10-3,TRBD1,many,TRBJ1-4,TGTGCCATCAGCAAACAGGGGAGCCATGAAAAACTGTTTTTT,CAISKQGSHEKLFF
TRBV27,-,few,TRBJ1-4,TGTGCCAGCAGTTGGGTGGGGGATAATGAAAAACTGTTTTTT,CASSWVGDNEKLFF
TRBV18,-,-,TRBJ2-7,TGTGCCAGCTCACCGTCCGGGACCTCCCCCTACGAGCAGTACTTC,CASSPSGTSPYEQYF
TRBV28,-,many,TRBJ1-5,TGTGCCAGCAGTATCAATCAGCCCCAGCATTTT,CASSINQPQHF
TRBV7-9,-,many,TRBJ2-3,TGTGCCAGCAGCTTAGATGAACGGGATACGCAGTATTTT,CASSLDERDTQYF
TRBV6-1,-,few,TRBJ1-2,TGTGCCAGCAAGGGGGATGCTGGCTACACCTTC,CASKGDAGYTF
TRBV30,TRBD2,-,TRBJ2-3,TGTGCCTGGAGTCCAAGCGGGAGGGGTCGAGATACGCAGTATTTT,CAWSPSGRGRDTQYF
TRBV12-3/TRBV12-4,-,-,TRBJ1-5,TGTGCCAGCAGCCCCCTGGGTGGTGCTCATCAGCCCCAGCATTTT,CASSPLGGAHQPQHF
TRBV18,-,-,TRBJ1-1,TGTGCCAGCTCACTAAACCGACAGACACTGAACACTGAAGCTTTCTTT,CASSLNRQTLNTEAFF
TRBV7-8,-,few,TRBJ2-5,TGTGCCAGCAGCCCCGAAAGGACAAATTCTAACGAATACTTC,CASSPERTNSNEYF
TRBV5-1,TRBD1,many,TRBJ2-7,TGCGCCACCTCGACAGGGGCATCCTACGAGCAGTACTTC,CATSTGASYEQYF
TRBV7-6,TRBD2,few,TRBJ2-3,TGTGCCAGCAGCTTAGGGCGGGAGGGCCGCACAGATACGCAGTATTTT,CASSLGREGRTDTQYF
TRBV7-2,-,many,TRBJ2-6,TGTGCCAGCAGCTCGCCAAGGTCTGGGGCCAACGTCCTGACTTTC,CASSSPRSGANVLTF
TRBV28,TRBD2,many,TRBJ2-5,TGTGCCAGCAGTTTATATGGGGAGGGGGAGACCCAGTACTTC,CASSLYGEGETQYF
TRBV7-8,TRBD1,many,TRBJ2-2,TGTGCCAGCAGCCGACAGGGGCACCACACCGGGGAGCTGTTTTTT,CASSRQGHHTGELFF
TRBV13,-,-,TRBJ1-1,TGTGCCAGCAGCTTAGTGGCAGCCAATGGAAACACTGAAGCTTTCTTT,CASSLVAANGNTEAFF
TRBV2,TRBD1,many,TRBJ2-7,TGTGCCACCCGGACAGGGAACTACGAGCAGTACTTC,CATRTGNYEQYF
TRBV9,TRBD2,-,TRBJ2-3,TGTGCCAGCAGCGCAAGCGGGGGGAGCACAGATACGCAGTATTTT,CASSASGGSTDTQYF
TRBV28,-,-,TRBJ1-4,TGTGCCAGCAGTTCTGCTCAGGGGCGGGGAAAACTGTCTTTT,CASSSAQGRGKLSF
TRBV29-1,-,few,TRBJ2-7,TGCAGCGGGGGCTTTTACTACGAGCAGTACTTC,CSGGFYYEQYF
TRBV9,TRBD2,-,TRBJ2-3,TGTGCCAGCAGCGTAGGTCCTAGCGGATATTCCACAGATACGCAGTATTTT,CASSVGPSGYSTDTQYF
TRBV20-1,-,few,TRBJ2-7,TGCAGTGCTAGGTTCGGGCCCCTCAGACCCGAGCAGTACTTC,CSARFGPLRPEQYF
TRBV2,TRBD2,many,TRBJ2-2,TGTGCCAGCAGTGCTAGCGGGAGTGAGGACGGGGAGCTGTTTTTT,CASSASGSEDGELFF
TRBV19,-,many,TRBJ1-2,TGTGCCAGTAGGGCAGGGCAAGGCTATGGCTACACCTTC,CASRAGQGYGYTF
TRBV5-1,-,-,TRBJ2-7,TGCGCCAGCAGCTACGTCGGGAGCTCCTACGAGCAGTACTTC,CASSYVGSSYEQYF
TRBV7-9,-,-,TRBJ1-1,TGTGCCAGCAGCTTGCGGGTCTTGGCAATTAAGGGAGAGACTGAAGCTTTCTTT,CASSLRVLAIKGETEAFF
TRBV24-1,TRBD2,many,TRBJ2-1,TGTGCCACAAAAGCGGGAGGAAACAATGAGCAGTTCTTC,CATKAGGNNEQFF
TRBV7-9,-,-,TRBJ1-3,TGTGCCAGCAGCCAGGACAGAAACACCATATATTTT,CASSQDRNTIYF
TRBV25-1,-,few,TRBJ2-7,TGTGCCAGCAGTCCTCCTCAGGGGCGGCCCGACGAGCAGTACTTC,CASSPPQGRPDEQYF
TRBV18,-,-,TRBJ2-7,TGTGCCAGCTCACCGGGCATCTACGAGAAGTACTTC,CASSPGIYEKYF
TRBV11-3,-,-,TRBJ1-2,TGTGCCAGCAGCAACTTCGTGGGCGAGAACTATGGCTACACCTTC,CASSNFVGENYGYTF